This is a list of T cell receptor beta chains from one sample in a study of blood T cells in healthy people across ages. TCRdb reanalysed the 5' RACE reads using MiXCR and keeps one entry per CDR3 protein. The data hold approximately 800,000 distinct CDR3 sequences, with about 62% observed a single time. The sequenced material came from blood. All receptors derive from a young man in good health. CDR3s include the opening cysteine and the closing phenylalanine or tryptophan. D genes are given only for firm matches. Clone size is shown for a subset of rows, as once, few, many or a class of expanded clone.

D	size	length	V	J	DNA	CDR3
-	few	14	TRBV4-2	TRBJ1-1	TGTGCCAGCAGCCAAATTACGGGGAACACTGAAGCTTTCTTT	CASSQITGNTEAFF
TRBD1	-	15	TRBV28	TRBJ2-7	TGTGCCAGCACCAGAAACCGGGACAGGGCCTACGAGCAGTACTTC	CASTRNRDRAYEQYF
-	-	14	TRBV14	TRBJ2-5	TGTGCCAGCAGCCCCTGGGACGGGGTGGGAGAGCAGTACTTC	CASSPWDGVGEQYF
TRBD2	-	17	TRBV29-1	TRBJ2-3	TGCAGCGTTGTAGTGACTAGCGGGAGTTTATACACAGATACGCAGTATTTT	CSVVVTSGSLYTDTQYF
-	few	14	TRBV4-2	TRBJ1-1	TGTGCCAGCAGCCAATACACAGGGCACACTGAAGCTTTCTTT	CASSQYTGHTEAFF
TRBD1	-	14	TRBV7-2	TRBJ2-4	TGTGCCAGCGGACAGGGGGCGGGAGGAGGCGTTCAGTACTTC	CASGQGAGGGVQYF
-	few	14	TRBV15	TRBJ2-3	TGTGCCACCAGCCTGGGATTGGGCACAGATACGCAGTATTTT	CATSLGLGTDTQYF
TRBD2	few	17	TRBV7-2	TRBJ2-4	TGTGCCAGCAGCTCGCGGACTAGCGGGGGGACCGGAAACATTCAGTACTTC	CASSSRTSGGTGNIQYF
TRBD2	once	17	TRBV11-3	TRBJ2-7	TGTGCCAGCAGCTCCTCCTCGGCTAGCGGGAGACCTGATGAGCAGTACTTC	CASSSSSASGRPDEQYF
-	-	14	TRBV7-8	TRBJ2-3	TGTGCCAGCGGGAACAGGGTATGGGCAGATACGCAGTATTTT	CASGNRVWADTQYF
-	few	16	TRBV7-2	TRBJ2-3	TGTGCCAGCAGCCTCCCCGTTGGGGCTAGCACAGATACGCAGTATTTT	CASSLPVGASTDTQYF
TRBD2	-	20	TRBV19	TRBJ2-1	TGTGCCAGTAGTATCTCAGGGGGCAGGCTAGCGGGAGGGCCGATGAATGAGCAGTTCTTC	CASSISGGRLAGGPMNEQFF
-	-	17	TRBV4-2	TRBJ2-1	TGTGCCAGCAGCCCCCCGGTCCGGCAGGGTTTGGGCAATGAGCAGTTCTTC	CASSPPVRQGLGNEQFF
-	few	13	TRBV6-2/TRBV6-3	TRBJ2-1	TGTGCCAGCAGTTACGTGCGGGACAATGAGCAGTTCTTC	CASSYVRDNEQFF
-	-	14	TRBV20-1	TRBJ2-1	TGCAGTGCTAGCACCCAGGGGAAGTACAATGAGCAGTTCTTC	CSASTQGKYNEQFF
TRBD1	-	12	TRBV20-1	TRBJ2-1	TGCAGTGCCGGACAGGATCACAAGGAGCAGTTCTTC	CSAGQDHKEQFF
TRBD2	-	17	TRBV20-1	TRBJ2-1	TGCAGTGCTAACTCAATGGGGACTAGCGGGGAGGGCAATGAGCAGTTCTTC	CSANSMGTSGEGNEQFF
-	-	16	TRBV10-3	TRBJ1-2	TGTGCCACCCAAAGGACAGATTCGCTGACACTCTATGGCTACACCTTC	CATQRTDSLTLYGYTF
-	-	13	TRBV4-2	TRBJ2-1	TGTGCCGTTGGCAGGGCTCTCGCTGATGAGCAGTTCTTC	CAVGRALADEQFF
-	-	16	TRBV6-5	TRBJ2-5	TGTGCCAGCACCCCAGGGGCTGCAATTGACCAAGAGACCCAGTACTTC	CASTPGAAIDQETQYF
-	-	16	TRBV2	TRBJ2-5	TGTGCCGGCAGTGAAGCGCAACGACTTAGCGCAGAGACCCAGTACTTC	CAGSEAQRLSAETQYF